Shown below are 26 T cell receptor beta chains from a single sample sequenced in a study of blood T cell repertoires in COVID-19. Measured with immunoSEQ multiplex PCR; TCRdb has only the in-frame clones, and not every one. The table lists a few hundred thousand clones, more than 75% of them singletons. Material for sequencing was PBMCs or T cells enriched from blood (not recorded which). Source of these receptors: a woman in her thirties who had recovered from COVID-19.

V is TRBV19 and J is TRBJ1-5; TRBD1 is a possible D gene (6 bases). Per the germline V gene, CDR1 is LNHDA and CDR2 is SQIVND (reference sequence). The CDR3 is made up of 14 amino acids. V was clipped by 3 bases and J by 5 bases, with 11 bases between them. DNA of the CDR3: TGTGCCAGTAGTATCGACAGGAGAGATCAGCCCCAGCATTTT. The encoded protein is CASSIDRRDQPQHF. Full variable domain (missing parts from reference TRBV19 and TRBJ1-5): DGGITQSPKYLFRKEGQNVTLSCEQNLNHDAMYWYRQDPGQGLRLIYYSQIVNDFQKGDIAEGYSVSREKKESFPLTVTSAQKNPTAFYLCASSIDRRDQPQHFGDGTRLSIL.

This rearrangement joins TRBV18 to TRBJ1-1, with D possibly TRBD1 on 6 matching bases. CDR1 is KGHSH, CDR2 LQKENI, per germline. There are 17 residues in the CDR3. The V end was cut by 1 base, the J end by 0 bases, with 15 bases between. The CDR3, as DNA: TGTGCCAGCTCACCACGGCGGACAGCACTTCTGAACACTGAAGCTTTCTTT. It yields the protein CASSPRRTALLNTEAFF.

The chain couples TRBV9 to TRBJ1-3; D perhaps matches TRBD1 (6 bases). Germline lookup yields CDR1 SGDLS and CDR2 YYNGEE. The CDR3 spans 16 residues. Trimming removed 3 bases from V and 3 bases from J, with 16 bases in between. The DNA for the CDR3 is TGTGCCAGCAGCGCCGATACAGGGTTGTTTGGAAACACCATATATTTT. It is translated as CASSADTGLFGNTIYF.

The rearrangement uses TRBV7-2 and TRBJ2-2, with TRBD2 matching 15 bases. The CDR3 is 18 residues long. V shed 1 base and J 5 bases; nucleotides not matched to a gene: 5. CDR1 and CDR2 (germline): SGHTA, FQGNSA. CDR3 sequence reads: CASSLGTSGGARTGELFF. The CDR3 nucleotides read TGTGCCAGCAGCTTAGGGACTAGCGGGGGGGCGCGGACCGGGGAGCTGTTTTTT. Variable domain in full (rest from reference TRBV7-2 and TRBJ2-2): GAGVSQSPSNKVTEKGKDVELRCDPISGHTALYWYRQSLGQGLEFLIYFQGNSAPDKSGLPSDRFSAERTGGSVSTLTIQRTQQEDSAVYLCASSLGTSGGARTGELFFGEGSRLTVL.

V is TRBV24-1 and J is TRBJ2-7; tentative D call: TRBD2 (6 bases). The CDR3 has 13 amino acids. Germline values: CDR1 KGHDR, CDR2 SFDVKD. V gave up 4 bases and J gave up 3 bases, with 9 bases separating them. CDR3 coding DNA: TGTGCCACCAGTGACGGCGGGATCTACGAGCAGTACTTC. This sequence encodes CATSDGGIYEQYF.

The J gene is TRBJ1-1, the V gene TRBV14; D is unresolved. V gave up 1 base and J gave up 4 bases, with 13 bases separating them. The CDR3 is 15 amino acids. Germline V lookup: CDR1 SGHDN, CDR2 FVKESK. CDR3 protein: CASSQVLGRSTEAFF. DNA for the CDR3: TGTGCCAGCAGCCAAGTTTTGGGCAGATCCACTGAAGCTTTCTTT.

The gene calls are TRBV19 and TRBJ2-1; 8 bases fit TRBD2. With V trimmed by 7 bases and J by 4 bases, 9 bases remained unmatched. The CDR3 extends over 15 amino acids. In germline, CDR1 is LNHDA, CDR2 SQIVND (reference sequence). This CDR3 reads CASTPGRGEYNEQFF. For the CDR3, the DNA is TGTGCCAGTACCCCTGGGCGGGGGGAGTACAATGAGCAGTTCTTC.

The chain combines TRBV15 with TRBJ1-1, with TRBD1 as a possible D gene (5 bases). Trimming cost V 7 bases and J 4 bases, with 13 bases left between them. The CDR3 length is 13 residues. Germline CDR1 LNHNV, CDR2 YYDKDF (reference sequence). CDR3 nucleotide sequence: TGTGCCACCACCAGGGACTCATCCACTGAAGCTTTCTTT. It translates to CATTRDSSTEAFF.

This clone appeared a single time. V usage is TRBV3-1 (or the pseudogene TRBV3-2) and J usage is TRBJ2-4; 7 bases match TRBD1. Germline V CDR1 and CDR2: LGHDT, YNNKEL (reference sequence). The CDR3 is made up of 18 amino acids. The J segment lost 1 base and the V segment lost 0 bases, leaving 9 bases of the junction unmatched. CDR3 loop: CASSQDPQGMGAKNIQYF. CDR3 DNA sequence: TGTGCCAGCAGCCAAGACCCACAGGGGATGGGGGCCAAAAACATTCAGTACTTC.

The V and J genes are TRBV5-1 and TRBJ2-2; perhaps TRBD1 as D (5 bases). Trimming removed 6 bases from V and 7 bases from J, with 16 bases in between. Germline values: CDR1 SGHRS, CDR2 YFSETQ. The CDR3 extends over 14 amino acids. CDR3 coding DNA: TGCGCCAGCACCACAGGTCCACCGGGCGGGGAGCTGTTTTTT. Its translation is CASTTGPPGGELFF.

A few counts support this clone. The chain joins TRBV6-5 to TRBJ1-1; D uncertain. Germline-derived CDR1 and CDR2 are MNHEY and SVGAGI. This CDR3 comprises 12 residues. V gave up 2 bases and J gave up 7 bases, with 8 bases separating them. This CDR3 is CASSYNRGEAFF. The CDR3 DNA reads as TGTGCCAGCAGTTACAATCGGGGTGAAGCTTTCTTT.

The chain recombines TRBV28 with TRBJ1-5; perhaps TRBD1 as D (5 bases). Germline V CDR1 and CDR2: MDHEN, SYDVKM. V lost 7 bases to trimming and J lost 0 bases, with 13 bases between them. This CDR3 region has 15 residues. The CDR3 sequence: CASTQRGFSNQPQHF. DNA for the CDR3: TGTGCCAGCACCCAAAGGGGATTTAGCAATCAGCCCCAGCATTTT.

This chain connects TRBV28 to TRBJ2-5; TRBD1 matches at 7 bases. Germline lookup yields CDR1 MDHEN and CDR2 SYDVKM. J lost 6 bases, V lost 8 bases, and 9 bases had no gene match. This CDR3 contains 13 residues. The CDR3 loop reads CASETGNLQTQYF. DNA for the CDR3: TGTGCCAGCGAGACAGGGAATCTGCAGACCCAGTACTTC.

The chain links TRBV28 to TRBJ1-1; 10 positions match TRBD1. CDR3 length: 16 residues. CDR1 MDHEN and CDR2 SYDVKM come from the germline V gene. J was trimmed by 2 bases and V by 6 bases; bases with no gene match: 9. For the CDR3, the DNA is TGTGCCAGCAGCTCCGACAGGGGGCGAGGTAACACTGAAGCTTTCTTT. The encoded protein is CASSSDRGRGNTEAFF.

In DNA, the CDR3 is TGTGCCAGCAGCTTGGGACAGGCCAAAAACATTCAGTACTTC. Protein sequence: CASSLGQAKNIQYF. The V gene is TRBV11-2, the J gene TRBJ2-4; 7 nucleotides match TRBD1. V dropped 3 bases and J dropped 1; count of bases not matched to a gene: 0. This CDR3 region has 14 residues. From germline, CDR1 is SGHAT and CDR2 FQNNGV.

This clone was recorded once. CDR3 residues: CASKDRFPEQYF. The DNA for the CDR3 is TGTGCCAGCAAAGACAGGTTTCCCGAGCAGTACTTC. The chain carries TRBV28 and TRBJ2-7, with a weak D call TRBD1 (6 bases). V was clipped by 7 bases and J by 6 bases, with 13 bases between them. The CDR3 runs 12 residues. Germline loops: CDR1 MDHEN, CDR2 SYDVKM.

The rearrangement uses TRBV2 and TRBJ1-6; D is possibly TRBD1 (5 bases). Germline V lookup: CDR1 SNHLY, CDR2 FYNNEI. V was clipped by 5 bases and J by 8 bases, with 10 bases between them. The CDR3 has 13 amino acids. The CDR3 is CASSPTADSPLHF. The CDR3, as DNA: TGTGCCAGCAGTCCGACAGCTGATTCACCCCTCCACTTT.

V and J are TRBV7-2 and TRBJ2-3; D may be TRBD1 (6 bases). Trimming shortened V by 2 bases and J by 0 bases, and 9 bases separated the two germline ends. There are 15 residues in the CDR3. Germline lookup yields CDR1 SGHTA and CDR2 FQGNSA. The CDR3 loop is CASSLYQGSTDTQYF. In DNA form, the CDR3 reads TGTGCCAGCAGCTTATATCAGGGGAGCACAGATACGCAGTATTTT.

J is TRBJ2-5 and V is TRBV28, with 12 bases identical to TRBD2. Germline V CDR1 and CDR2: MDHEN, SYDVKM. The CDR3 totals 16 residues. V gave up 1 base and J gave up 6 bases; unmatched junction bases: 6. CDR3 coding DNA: TGTGCCAGCAGTTTATTACTAGCGGGGGGACGAAAGACCCAGTACTTC. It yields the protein CASSLLLAGGRKTQYF.

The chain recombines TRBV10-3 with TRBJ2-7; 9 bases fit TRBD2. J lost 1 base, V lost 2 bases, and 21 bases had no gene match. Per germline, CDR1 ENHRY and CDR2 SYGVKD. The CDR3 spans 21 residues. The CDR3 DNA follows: TGTGCCATCAGTGAGGGCTCCCCACAGGGGAAAGGGCTAGCGGGGTCCTACGAGCAGTACTTC. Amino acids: CAISEGSPQGKGLAGSYEQYF.

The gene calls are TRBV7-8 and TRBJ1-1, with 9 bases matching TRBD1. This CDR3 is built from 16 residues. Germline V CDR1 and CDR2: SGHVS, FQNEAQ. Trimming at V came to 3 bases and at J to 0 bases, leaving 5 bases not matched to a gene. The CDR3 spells CASSLAQGALNTEAFF. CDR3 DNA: TGTGCCAGCAGCTTGGCACAGGGGGCTCTGAACACTGAAGCTTTCTTT.

CDR3 in DNA: TGTGCCAGCAGTGAACACGGGAGAAGGAATCAGCCCCAGCATTTT. Its translation: CASSEHGRRNQPQHF. This rearrangement joins TRBV6-1 to TRBJ1-5; D call uncertain. Germline assignment: CDR1 MNHNS and CDR2 SASEGT. Deletions cut 2 bases from V and 4 bases from J, with 12 bases between. CDR3 length: 15 amino acids.

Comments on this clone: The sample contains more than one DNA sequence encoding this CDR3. CDR3 sequence (DNA): TGTGCCAGTAGCCGACGGGGGAGCTCCTACGAGCAGTACTTC. It codes for CASSRRGSSYEQYF. The J gene is TRBJ2-7, the V gene TRBV19, with D perhaps TRBD2 (6 bases). The CDR3 runs to 14 residues. Germline loops: CDR1 LNHDA, CDR2 SQIVND (reference sequence). With 6 bases removed from V and 0 bases from J, the gap between germline ends came to 12 bases.

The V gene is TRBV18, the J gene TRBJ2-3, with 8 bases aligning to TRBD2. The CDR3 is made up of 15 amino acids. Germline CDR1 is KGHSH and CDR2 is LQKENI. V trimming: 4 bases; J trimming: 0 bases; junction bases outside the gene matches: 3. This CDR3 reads CASSRVAGSTDTQYF. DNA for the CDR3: TGTGCCAGCTCACGGGTAGCGGGGAGCACAGATACGCAGTATTTT.

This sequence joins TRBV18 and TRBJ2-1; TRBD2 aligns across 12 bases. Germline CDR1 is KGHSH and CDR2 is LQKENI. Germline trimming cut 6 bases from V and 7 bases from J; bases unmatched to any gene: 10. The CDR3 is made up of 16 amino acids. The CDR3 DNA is TGTGCCAGCTCCCCCCCTAGCGGGGGGGCCGGAAATGAGCAGTTCTTC. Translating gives CASSPPSGGAGNEQFF.

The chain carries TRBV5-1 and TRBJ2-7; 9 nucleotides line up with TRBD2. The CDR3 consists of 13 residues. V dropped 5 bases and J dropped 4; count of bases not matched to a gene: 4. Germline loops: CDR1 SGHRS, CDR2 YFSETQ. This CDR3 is CASSGGGAYEQYF. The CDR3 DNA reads TGCGCCAGCAGTGGCGGGGGGGCATACGAGCAGTACTTC.